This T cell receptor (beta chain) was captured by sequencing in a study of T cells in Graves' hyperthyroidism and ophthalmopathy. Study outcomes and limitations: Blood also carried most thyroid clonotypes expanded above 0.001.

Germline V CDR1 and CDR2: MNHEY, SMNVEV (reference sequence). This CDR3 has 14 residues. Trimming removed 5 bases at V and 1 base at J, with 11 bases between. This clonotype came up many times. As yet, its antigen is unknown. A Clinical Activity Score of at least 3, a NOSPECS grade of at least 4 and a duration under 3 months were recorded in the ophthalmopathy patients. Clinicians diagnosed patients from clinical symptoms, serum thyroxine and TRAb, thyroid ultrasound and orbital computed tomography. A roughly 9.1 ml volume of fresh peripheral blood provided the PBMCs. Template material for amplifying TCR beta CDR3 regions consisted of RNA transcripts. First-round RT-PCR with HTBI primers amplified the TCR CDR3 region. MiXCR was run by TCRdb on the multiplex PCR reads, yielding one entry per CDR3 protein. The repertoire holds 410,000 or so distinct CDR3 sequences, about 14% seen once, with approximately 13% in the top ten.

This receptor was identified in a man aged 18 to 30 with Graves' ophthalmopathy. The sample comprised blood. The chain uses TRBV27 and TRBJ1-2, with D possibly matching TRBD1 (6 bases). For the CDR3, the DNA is TGTGCCAGCAGTCGCCGGGACATTAACTATGGCTACACCTTC. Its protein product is CASSRRDINYGYTF.